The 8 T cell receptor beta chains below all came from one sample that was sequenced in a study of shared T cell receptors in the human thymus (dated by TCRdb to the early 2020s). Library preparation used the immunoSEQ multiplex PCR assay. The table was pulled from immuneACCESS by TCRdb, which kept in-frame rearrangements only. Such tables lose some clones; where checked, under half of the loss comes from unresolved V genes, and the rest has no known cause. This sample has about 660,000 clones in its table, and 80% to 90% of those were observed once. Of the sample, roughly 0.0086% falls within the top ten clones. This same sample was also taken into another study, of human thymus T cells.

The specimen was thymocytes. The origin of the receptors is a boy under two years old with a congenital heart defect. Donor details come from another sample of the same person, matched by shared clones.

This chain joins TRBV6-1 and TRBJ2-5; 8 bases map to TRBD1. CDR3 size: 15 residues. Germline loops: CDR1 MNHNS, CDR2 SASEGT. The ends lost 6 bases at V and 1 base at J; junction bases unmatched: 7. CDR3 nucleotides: TGTGCCAGCAGCGGGGGCGGACAGGGCCAAGAGACCCAGTACTTC. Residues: CASSGGGQGQETQYF.

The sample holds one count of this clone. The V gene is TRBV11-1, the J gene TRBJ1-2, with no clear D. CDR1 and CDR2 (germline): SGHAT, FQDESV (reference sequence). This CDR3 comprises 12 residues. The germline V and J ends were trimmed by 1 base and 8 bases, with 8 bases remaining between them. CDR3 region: CASSLVAGGYTF. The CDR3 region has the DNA TGTGCCAGCAGCTTAGTAGCTGGGGGCTACACCTTC.

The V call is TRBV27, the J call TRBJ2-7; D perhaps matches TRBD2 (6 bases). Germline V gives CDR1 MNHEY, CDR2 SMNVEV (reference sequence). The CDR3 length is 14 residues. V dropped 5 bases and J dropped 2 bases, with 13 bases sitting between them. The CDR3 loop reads CASSTGTFPYEQYF. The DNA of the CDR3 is TGTGCCAGCAGTACCGGGACTTTTCCCTACGAGCAGTACTTC.

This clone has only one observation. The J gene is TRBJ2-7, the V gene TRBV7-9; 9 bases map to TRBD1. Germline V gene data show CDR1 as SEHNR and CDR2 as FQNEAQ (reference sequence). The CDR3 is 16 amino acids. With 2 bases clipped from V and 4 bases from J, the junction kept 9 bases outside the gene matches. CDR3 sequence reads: CASSLLIGQGRYEQYF. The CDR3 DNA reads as TGTGCCAGCAGCTTACTGATTGGACAGGGGAGATACGAGCAGTACTTC.

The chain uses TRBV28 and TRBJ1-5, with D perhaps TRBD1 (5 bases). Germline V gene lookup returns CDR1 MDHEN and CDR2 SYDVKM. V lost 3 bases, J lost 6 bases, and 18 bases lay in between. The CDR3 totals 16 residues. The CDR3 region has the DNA TGTGCCAGCAGTTTGTCGGACGGGGGAGTCGGTCAGCCCCAGCATTTT. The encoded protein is CASSLSDGGVGQPQHF.

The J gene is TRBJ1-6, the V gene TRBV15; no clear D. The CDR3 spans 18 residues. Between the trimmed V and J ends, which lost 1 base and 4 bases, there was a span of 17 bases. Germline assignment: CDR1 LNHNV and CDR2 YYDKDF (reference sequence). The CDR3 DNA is TGTGCCACCAGCAGAGGGGAGAGCGGCCGGAGGTATAATTCACCCCTCCACTTT. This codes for CATSRGESGRRYNSPLHF.

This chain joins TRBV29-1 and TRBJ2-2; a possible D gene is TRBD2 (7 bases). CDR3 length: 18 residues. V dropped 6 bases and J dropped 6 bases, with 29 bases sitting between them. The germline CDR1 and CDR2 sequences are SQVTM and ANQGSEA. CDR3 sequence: CSVLEGSGRGGGAGELFF. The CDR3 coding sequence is TGCAGCGTCCTCGAGGGTTCAGGGAGAGGGGGAGGGGCCGGGGAGCTGTTTTTT.

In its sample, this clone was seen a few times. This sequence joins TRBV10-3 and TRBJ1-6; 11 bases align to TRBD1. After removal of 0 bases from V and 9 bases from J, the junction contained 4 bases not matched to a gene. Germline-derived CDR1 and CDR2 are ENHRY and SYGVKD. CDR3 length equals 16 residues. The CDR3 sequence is CAISESGQGAGSPLHF. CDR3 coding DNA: TGTGCCATCAGTGAGTCCGGACAGGGGGCAGGTTCACCCCTCCACTTT.